This entry is about one T cell receptor beta chain. Its recognized antigen is unknown. No clone much larger than this one lies a single base away; base qualities are absent. A second Seattle source provided samples from volunteer blood donors who had recovered from COVID-19. Each collaborating institution followed its own protocols to collect whole blood in K2EDTA tubes. Collaborator samples were shipped for TCRbeta analysis as frozen whole blood, isolated PBMCs, or DNA extracted from either sample type. The entry originates in a study of blood T cell repertoires in COVID-19 (dated by TCRdb to between 2020 and 2021). About the investigation overall: Collaborator samples came from the United States, Italy and Spain and covered acute and convalescent phases of COVID-19. The material from the prospective study consisted of cDNA or gDNA derived from T cells, B-cell-depleted T cells, or PBMCs. The repertoires were made available in a free public database intended to serve as a resource for research on the immune response to SARS-CoV-2. A de-identified subject ID, COVID-19 status, age in years and sex were almost always included in the sample metadata. Subjects who had been exposed to COVID-19, were actively infected with it, or had recovered from it provided the deeply sampled blood TCRbeta repertoires that made up the dataset. Where available, HLA class I and class II types were obtained from metadata supplied by the sample provider rather than from assay-based typing. The samples were drawn from the first 160 participants of the ongoing ImmuneRACE study and from under 1,500 subjects provided by 6 global collaborators.

CDR1 and CDR2 are read off the germline V gene (reference sequence) as PRHDT and FYEKMQ. From cysteine to phenylalanine, the CDR3 is 12 amino acids long. Only the CDR3 portion is preserved as DNA: 36 bases, with reading frame beginning at the first base. V loses 5 bases, J loses 9 bases, and the germline ends lie 13 bases apart. The immunoSEQ Assay, a bias-controlled multiplex PCR, was used to amplify TCRbeta CDR3 regions from genomic DNA. Turning to the authors' computational methods: The number of nucleated cells in each sample was estimated by amplification of reference gene primers within the assay. Sequence reads were collapsed and filtered to measure the absolute abundance of every unique TCRbeta CDR3 rearrangement. Productive Simpson clonality was computed per sample as the square root of Simpson's diversity index over productive rearrangements. TCRdb retrieved this table from immuneACCESS and kept in-frame rearrangements only. Not all clones are present; in checked studies, unresolved V genes account for under half, and no reason is known for the remainder. V and J calls and clone size come straight from that table; D and trimming were deduced from the DNA. The sample contains about 220,000 clones, 80% to 85% of them found a single time. Around 3% of the sample lies in the top ten.

General conclusions and limits of the study: The amount of clinical and demographic metadata varied by source and participant and was provided uncurated.

The chain couples TRBV13 to TRBJ1-2; D gene: possibly TRBD1, on 5 matching bases. This TCR derives from a woman younger than 45 who had recovered from COVID-19. Sequencing was performed on peripheral blood. The CDR3 reads as follows: CASSGPYRRYTF. At the DNA level, the sequence is TGTGCCAGCAGCGGCCCTTACAGGCGCTACACCTTC. Supplemented by the reference TRBV13 and TRBJ1-2 proteins around the CDR3, the complete variable domain is AAGVIQSPRHLIKEKRETATLKCYPIPRHDTVYWYQQGPGQDPQFLISFYEKMQSDKGSIPDRFSAQQFSDYHSELNMSSLELGDSALYFCASSGPYRRYTFGSGTRLTVV.